Listed here are 20 T cell receptor beta chains from one sample, sequenced in a study of cytomegalovirus exposure and HLA in healthy donors (TCRdb year 2017). Receptor libraries were prepared by the immunoSEQ multiplex PCR assay. For the multiplex PCR, a mixture combining 60 forward primers for TCR Vbeta segments and 13 reverse primers for TCR Jbeta segments was used. TCRdb stores this immuneACCESS table with in-frame sequences only. Part of the clones is absent; in the studies checked, under half of the shortfall reflects unresolved V genes, and no reason is known for the rest. Within this sample are over 150,000 clones, with 60% to 85% of them counted one time only. 3.5% to 4.5% of the sample is in the top ten clones. The specimen sequenced was PBMCs. All receptors derive from a man in his thirties or forties in good health and CMV-seropositive.

V and J are TRBV2 and TRBJ1-1, with D possibly TRBD1 on 6 matching bases. From germline, CDR1 is SNHLY and CDR2 FYNNEI. This CDR3 comprises 14 residues. Trimming took off 0 bases at V and 4 bases at J, with 9 bases between the two ends. The CDR3 region has the DNA TGTGCCAGCAGTGAAGCGGGGGCGATCACTGAAGCTTTCTTT. Translated: CASSEAGAITEAFF. Combining the CDR3 with reference TRBV2 and TRBJ1-1 gives the whole variable domain EPEVTQTPSHQVTQMGQEVILRCVPISNHLYFYWYRQILGQKVEFLVSFYNNEISEKSEIFDDQFSVERPDGSNFTLKIRSTKLEDSAMYFCASSEAGAITEAFFGQGTRLTVV.

For this clone: This sample includes further DNA sequences coding for the same CDR3. This chain connects TRBV27 to TRBJ2-7; TRBD2 matches at 7 bases. CDR3 length: 13 residues. After removal of 5 bases from V and 3 bases from J, the junction contained 4 bases not matched to a gene. Germline CDR1 and CDR2: MNHEY and SMNVEV (reference sequence). CDR3 sequence (DNA): TGTGCCAGCAGTCCGGGGAGGGACTACGAGCAGTACTTC. It yields the protein CASSPGRDYEQYF.

V and J are TRBV9 and TRBJ1-5, with D unclear. Germline V gene lookup returns CDR1 SGDLS and CDR2 YYNGEE. V was pared by 4 bases and J by 5 bases, with 16 bases between. This CDR3 spans 15 amino acids. The CDR3 DNA is TGTGCCAGCAGCCTCGGTGGAGGGCCCCATCAGCCCCAGCATTTT. It is translated as CASSLGGGPHQPQHF.

The V call is TRBV7-6, the J call TRBJ2-7, with D possibly being TRBD1 (5 bases). The CDR3 loop spans 12 amino acids. Per germline, CDR1 SGHVS and CDR2 FNYEAQ. V lost 5 bases, J lost 6 bases, and 11 bases lay in between. The CDR3 is CASSQGHSEQYF. The DNA for the CDR3 is TGTGCCAGCAGCCAAGGACATTCCGAGCAGTACTTC.

V is TRBV7-9 and J is TRBJ2-1; 12 positions match TRBD2. V was pared by 3 bases and J by 7 bases, with 13 bases of the junction left unmatched. Germline CDR1 is SEHNR and CDR2 is FQNEAQ (reference sequence). The CDR3 length is 18 residues. The CDR3 is CASSFPHRLAGERNEQFF. CDR3 DNA sequence: TGTGCCAGCAGCTTCCCCCATCGACTAGCGGGAGAACGGAATGAGCAGTTCTTC.

The chain combines TRBV4-1 with TRBJ2-7, with TRBD1 matching over 8 bases. With V trimmed by 3 bases and J by 3 bases, 4 bases remained unmatched. Germline CDR1 reads MGHRA; CDR2 reads YSYEKL. This CDR3 contains 14 residues. CDR3 in DNA: TGCGCCAGCAGCCAGGACAGGGCGTACTACGAGCAGTACTTC. This encodes CASSQDRAYYEQYF.

The chain combines TRBV2 with TRBJ1-1, with TRBD1 identical over 8 bases. The CDR3 has 15 residues. J was trimmed by 1 base and V by 7 bases; bases with no gene match: 8. CDR1 and CDR2 (germline): SNHLY, FYNNEI. CDR3 region: CASTLTGTGNTEAFF. CDR3 coding DNA: TGTGCCAGCACCTTAACCGGGACAGGGAACACTGAAGCTTTCTTT.

The chain employs TRBV15 and TRBJ2-7, with 9 bases matching TRBD1. The CDR3 is made up of 15 amino acids. The V segment lost 0 bases and the J segment 2 bases; nucleotides outside the gene matches: 2. Germline V CDR1 and CDR2: LNHNV, YYDKDF (reference sequence). The CDR3 DNA reads TGTGCCACCAGCAGAGAAGGGACAGGGACCTACGAGCAGTACTTC. It yields the protein CATSREGTGTYEQYF.

The chain joins TRBV6-1 to TRBJ1-1, with D tentatively TRBD1 (5 bases). V dropped 1 base and J dropped 0 bases, with 9 bases sitting between them. CDR1 and CDR2 (germline): MNHNS, SASEGT. The CDR3 sequence is 15 residues long. The CDR3 region is CASSEGLDMNTEAFF. In DNA form, the CDR3 reads TGTGCCAGCAGTGAAGGCCTGGACATGAACACTGAAGCTTTCTTT.

The gene calls are TRBV27 and TRBJ2-7, with 9 positions matching TRBD1. Germline CDR1 is MNHEY and CDR2 is SMNVEV (reference sequence). This CDR3 contains 15 residues. J was trimmed by 2 bases and V by 6 bases; bases with no gene match: 8. The CDR3 reads CASRSGTGRTYEQYF. The CDR3 bases are TGTGCCAGCAGATCCGGGACAGGGCGGACCTACGAGCAGTACTTC.

The V call is TRBV7-9, the J call TRBJ2-3, with D unresolved. CDR3 length equals 13 residues. Per the germline V gene, CDR1 is SEHNR and CDR2 is FQNEAQ (reference sequence). V was clipped by 5 bases and J by 5 bases, with 11 bases between them. CDR3 nucleotide sequence: TGTGCCAGCAGCCACCCTCGGAGAGATACGCAGTATTTT. It codes for CASSHPRRDTQYF.

The V gene is TRBV5-1, the J gene TRBJ2-7; 10 bases match TRBD2. Germline V gene data show CDR1 as SGHRS and CDR2 as YFSETQ. The CDR3 covers 17 residues. V gave up 1 base and J gave up 9 bases; unmatched junction bases: 16. The CDR3 nucleotides read TGCGCCAGCAGCTTGTACGGGCCTAGCGGGGGTAACATCGGGCAGTACTTC. Protein sequence: CASSLYGPSGGNIGQYF.

V is TRBV14 and J is TRBJ2-3; D is unresolved. The V gene lost 1 base and the J gene lost 0 bases, with 11 bases spanning the gap. This CDR3 is 16 amino acids long. Germline-derived CDR1 and CDR2 are SGHDN and FVKESK. The CDR3 nucleotides are TGTGCCAGCAGCCAAGGATTCGCGGCTAGCACAGATACGCAGTATTTT. This codes for CASSQGFAASTDTQYF. The full variable domain, rest sourced from reference TRBV14 and TRBJ2-3, is EAGVTQFPSHSVIEKGQTVTLRCDPISGHDNLYWYRRVMGKEIKFLLHFVKESKQDESGMPNNRFLAERTGGTYSTLKVQPAELEDSGVYFCASSQGFAASTDTQYFGPGTRLTVL.

The chain links TRBV9 to TRBJ2-1; 12 nucleotides align to TRBD2. The V and J ends lost 0 bases and 0 bases, in that order; junction bases with no gene match: 4. The CDR3 runs 18 residues. Per germline, CDR1 SGDLS and CDR2 YYNGEE. The CDR3 here is CASSVDASGGASYNEQFF. As DNA, the CDR3 is TGTGCCAGCAGCGTAGATGCTAGCGGGGGGGCCTCCTACAATGAGCAGTTCTTC.

This clone turned up a few times. The chain has TRBV2 and TRBJ1-5; D unclear. The germline V and J ends were trimmed by 3 bases and 0 bases, with 6 bases remaining between them. This CDR3 is 14 amino acids long. CDR1 is SNHLY, CDR2 FYNNEI, per germline. CDR3 in DNA: TGTGCCAGCAGTGAGGCGGATAGCAATCAGCCCCAGCATTTT. Translated: CASSEADSNQPQHF.

The J gene is TRBJ1-1, the V gene TRBV6-5; TRBD1 matches 7 bases. Germline-derived CDR1 and CDR2 are MNHEY and SVGAGI. Losses at the gene ends were 0 bases for V and 4 bases for J; bases not matched to a gene: 8. The length of the CDR3 is 16 residues. CDR3 loop: CASSYSRDSLVTEAFF. In nucleotides, the CDR3 is TGTGCCAGCAGTTACTCGCGGGACAGCCTTGTCACTGAAGCTTTCTTT.

Only a few counts were recorded for this clone. The V call is TRBV2, the J call TRBJ2-3, with TRBD2 identical over 11 bases. Trimming removed 8 bases from V and 0 bases from J; junction bases left unmatched: 4. Germline CDR1 SNHLY, CDR2 FYNNEI. The CDR3 is made up of 15 amino acids. In nucleotides, the CDR3 is TGTGCCAGCTCCCGACTAGCGGGGAGCACAGATACGCAGTATTTT. Its protein product is CASSRLAGSTDTQYF.

This chain links TRBV5-4 with TRBJ2-5; 7 nucleotides agree with TRBD1. The J call may not be correct, given that the DNA end is closer to TRBJ2-7. Germline V gives CDR1 SGHNT, CDR2 YYREEE (reference sequence). CDR3 size: 14 residues. CDR3 region: CASSLEGATLEQYF. The CDR3 DNA follows: TGTGCCAGCAGCTTAGAGGGGGCAACACTCGAGCAGTACTTC.

This clone came up once. The chain's CDR3 is CASSQGRGAVNEKLFF. DNA for the CDR3: TGCGCCAGCAGCCAAGGCCGGGGGGCGGTTAATGAAAAACTGTTTTTT. The chain employs TRBV4-1 and TRBJ1-4; D is perhaps TRBD1 (6 bases). The CDR3 covers 16 residues. V was clipped by 1 base and J by 4 bases, with 13 bases between them. CDR1 and CDR2 from the germline V gene are MGHRA and YSYEKL.

This clone is labeled medium-sized. This chain joins TRBV4-1 and TRBJ2-1, with D perhaps TRBD2 (6 bases). The CDR3 sequence is 14 residues long. Germline CDR1 reads MGHRA; CDR2 reads YSYEKL. The ends were cut back, 4 bases at V and 5 bases at J, with 12 bases in the middle. CDR3 in amino acids: CASSPRDWDNEQFF. DNA of the CDR3: TGCGCCAGCAGCCCGCGGGACTGGGACAATGAGCAGTTCTTC.